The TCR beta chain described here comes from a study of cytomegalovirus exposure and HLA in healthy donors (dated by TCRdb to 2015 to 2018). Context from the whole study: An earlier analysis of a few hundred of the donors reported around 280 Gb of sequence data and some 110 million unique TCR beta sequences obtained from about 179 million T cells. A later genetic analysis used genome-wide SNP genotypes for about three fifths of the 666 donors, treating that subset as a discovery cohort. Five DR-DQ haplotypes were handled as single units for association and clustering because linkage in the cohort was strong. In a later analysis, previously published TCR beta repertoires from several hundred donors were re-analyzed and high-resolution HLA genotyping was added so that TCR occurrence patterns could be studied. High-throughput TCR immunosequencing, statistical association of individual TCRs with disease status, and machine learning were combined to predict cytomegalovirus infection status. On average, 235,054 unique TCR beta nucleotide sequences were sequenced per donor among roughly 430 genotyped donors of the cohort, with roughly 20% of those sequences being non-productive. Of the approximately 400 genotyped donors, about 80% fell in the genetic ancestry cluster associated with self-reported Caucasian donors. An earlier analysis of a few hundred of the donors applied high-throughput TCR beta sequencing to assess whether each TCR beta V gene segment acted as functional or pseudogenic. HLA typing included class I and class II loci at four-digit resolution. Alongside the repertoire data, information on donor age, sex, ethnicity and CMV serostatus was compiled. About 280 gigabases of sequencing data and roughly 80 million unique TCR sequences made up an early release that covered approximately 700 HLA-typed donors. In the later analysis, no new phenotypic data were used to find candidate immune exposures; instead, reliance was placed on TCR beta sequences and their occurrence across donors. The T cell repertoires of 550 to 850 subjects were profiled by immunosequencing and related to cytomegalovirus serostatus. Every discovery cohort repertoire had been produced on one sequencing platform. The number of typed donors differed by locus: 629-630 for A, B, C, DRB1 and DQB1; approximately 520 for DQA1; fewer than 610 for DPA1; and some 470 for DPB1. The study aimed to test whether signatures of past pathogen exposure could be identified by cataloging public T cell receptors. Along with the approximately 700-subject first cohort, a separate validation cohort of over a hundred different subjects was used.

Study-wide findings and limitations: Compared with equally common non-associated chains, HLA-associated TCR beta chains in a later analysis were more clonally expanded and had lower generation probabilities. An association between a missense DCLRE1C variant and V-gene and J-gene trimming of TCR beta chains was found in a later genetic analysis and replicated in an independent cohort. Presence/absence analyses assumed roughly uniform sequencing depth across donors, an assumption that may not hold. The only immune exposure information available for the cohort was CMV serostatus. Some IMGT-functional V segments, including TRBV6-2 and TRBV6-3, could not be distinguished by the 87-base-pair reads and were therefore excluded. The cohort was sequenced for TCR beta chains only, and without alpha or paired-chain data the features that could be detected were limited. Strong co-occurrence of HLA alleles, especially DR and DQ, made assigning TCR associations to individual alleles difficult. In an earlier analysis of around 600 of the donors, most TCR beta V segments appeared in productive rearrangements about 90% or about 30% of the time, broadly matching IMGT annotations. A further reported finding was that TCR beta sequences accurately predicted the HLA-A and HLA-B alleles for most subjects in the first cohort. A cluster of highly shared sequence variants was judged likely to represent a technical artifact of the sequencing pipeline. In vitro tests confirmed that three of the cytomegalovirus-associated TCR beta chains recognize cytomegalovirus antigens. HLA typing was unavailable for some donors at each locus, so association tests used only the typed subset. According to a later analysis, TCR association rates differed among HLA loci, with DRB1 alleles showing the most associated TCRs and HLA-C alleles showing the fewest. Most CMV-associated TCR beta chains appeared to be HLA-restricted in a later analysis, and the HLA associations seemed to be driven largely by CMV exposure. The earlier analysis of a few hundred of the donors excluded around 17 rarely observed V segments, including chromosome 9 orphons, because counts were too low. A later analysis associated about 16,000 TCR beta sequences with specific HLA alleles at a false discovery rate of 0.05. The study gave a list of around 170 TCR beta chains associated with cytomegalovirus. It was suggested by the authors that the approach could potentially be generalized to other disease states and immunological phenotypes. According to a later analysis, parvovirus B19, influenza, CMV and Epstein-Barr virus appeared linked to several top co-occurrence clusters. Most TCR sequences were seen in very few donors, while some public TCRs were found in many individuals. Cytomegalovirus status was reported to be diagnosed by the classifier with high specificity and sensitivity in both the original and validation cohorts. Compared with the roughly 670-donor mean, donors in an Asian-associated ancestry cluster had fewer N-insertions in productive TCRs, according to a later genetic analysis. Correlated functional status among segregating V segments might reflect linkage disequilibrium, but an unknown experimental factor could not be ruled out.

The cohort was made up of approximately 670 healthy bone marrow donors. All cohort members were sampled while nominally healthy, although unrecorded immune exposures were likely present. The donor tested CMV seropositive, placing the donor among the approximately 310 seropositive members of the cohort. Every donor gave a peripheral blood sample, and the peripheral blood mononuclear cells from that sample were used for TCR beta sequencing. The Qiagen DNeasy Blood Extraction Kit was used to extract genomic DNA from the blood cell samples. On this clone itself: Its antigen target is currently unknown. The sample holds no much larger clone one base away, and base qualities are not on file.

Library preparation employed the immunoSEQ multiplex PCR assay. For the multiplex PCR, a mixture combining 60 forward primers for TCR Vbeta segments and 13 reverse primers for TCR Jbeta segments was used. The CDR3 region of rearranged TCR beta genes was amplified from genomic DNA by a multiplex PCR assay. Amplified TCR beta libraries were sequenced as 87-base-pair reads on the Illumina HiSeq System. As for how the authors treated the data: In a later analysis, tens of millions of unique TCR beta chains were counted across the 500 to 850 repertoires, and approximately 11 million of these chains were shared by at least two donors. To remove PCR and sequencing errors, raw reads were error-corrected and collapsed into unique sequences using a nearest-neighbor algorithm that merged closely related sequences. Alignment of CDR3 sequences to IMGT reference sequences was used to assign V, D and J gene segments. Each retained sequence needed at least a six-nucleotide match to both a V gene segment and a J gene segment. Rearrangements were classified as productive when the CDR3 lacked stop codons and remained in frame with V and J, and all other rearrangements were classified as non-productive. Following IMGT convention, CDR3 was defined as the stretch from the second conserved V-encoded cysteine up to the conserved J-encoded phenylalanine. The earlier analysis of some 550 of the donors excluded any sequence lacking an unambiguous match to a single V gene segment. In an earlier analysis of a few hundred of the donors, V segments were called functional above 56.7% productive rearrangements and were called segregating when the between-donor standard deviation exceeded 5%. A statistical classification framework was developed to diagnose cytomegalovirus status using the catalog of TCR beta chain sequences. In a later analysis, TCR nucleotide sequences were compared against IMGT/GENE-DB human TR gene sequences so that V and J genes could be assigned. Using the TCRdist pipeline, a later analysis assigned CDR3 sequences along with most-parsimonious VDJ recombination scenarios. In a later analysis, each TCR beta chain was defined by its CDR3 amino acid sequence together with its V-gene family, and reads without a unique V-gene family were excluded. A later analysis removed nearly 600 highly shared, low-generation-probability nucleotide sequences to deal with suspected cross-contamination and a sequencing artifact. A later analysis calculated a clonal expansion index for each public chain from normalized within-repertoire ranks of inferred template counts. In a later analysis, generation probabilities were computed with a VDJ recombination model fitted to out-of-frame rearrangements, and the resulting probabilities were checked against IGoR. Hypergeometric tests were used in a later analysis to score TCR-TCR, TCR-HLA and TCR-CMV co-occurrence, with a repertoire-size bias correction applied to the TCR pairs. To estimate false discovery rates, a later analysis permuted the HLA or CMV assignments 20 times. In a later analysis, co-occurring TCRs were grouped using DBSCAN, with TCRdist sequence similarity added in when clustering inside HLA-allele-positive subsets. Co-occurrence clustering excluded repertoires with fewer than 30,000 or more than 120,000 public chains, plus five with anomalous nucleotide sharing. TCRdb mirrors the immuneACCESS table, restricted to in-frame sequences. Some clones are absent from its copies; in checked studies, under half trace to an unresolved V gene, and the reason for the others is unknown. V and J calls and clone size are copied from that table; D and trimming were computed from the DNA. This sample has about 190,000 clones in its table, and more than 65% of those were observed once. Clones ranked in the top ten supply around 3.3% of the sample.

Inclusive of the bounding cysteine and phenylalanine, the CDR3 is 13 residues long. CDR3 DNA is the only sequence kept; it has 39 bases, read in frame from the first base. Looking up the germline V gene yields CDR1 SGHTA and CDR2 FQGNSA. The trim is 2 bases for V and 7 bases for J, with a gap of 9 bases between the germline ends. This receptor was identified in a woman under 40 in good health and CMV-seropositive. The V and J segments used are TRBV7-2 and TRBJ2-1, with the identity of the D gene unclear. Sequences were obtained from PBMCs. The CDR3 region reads CASSLRFSNEQFF. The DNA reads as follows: TGTGCCAGCAGCTTACGATTCAGTAATGAGCAGTTCTTC. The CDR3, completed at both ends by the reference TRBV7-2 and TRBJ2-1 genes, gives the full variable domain GAGVSQSPSNKVTEKGKDVELRCDPISGHTALYWYRQSLGQGLEFLIYFQGNSAPDKSGLPSDRFSAERTGGSVSTLTIQRTQQEDSAVYLCASSLRFSNEQFFGPGTRLTVL.